This TCR beta chain was recovered during a study of cytomegalovirus exposure and HLA in healthy donors. With respect to this clone: Its antigen is unidentified.

Study outcomes and limitations: According to an earlier analysis, most TCR beta V segments yielded productive rearrangements about 90% or about 30% of the time.

Primers for the PCR totalled 60 Vbeta and 13 Jbeta. Measured with immunoSEQ multiplex PCR; TCRdb has only the in-frame clones, and not every one. The top ten hold about 2.7% of the sample, which has under 150,000 clones, 70% to 85% seen once. The CDR3 loop spans 15 amino acids. V lost 7 bases to trimming and J lost 2 bases, with 15 bases between them. Germline-derived CDR1 and CDR2 are LNHDA and SQIVND (reference sequence). The V gene is TRBV19, the J gene TRBJ1-3; perhaps TRBD1 as D (5 bases). The origin of this receptor is a woman aged 18-29 years in good health and CMV-seronegative. Source material: PBMCs. The CDR3 DNA reads as TGTGCCAGTACTCCCGACAGATCGCCTGGAAACACCATATATTTT. Protein sequence: CASTPDRSPGNTIYF.